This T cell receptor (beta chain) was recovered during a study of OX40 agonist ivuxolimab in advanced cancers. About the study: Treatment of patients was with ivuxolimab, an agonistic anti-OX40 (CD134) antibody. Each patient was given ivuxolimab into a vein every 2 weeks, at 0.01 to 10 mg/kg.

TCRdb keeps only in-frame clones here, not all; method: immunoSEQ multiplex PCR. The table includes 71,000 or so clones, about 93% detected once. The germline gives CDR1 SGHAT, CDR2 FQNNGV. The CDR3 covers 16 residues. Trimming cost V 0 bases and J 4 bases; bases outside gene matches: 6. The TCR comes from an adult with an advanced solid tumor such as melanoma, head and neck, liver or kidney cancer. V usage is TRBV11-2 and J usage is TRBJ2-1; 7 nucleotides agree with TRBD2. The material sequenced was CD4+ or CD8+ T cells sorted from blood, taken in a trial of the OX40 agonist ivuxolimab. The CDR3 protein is CASSLEWREFYNEQFF. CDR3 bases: TGTGCCAGCAGCTTAGAGTGGCGGGAGTTTTACAATGAGCAGTTCTTC.